A single sample is the source of the 29 T cell receptor beta chains below, sequenced in a study of vaccination and CD4 T cells after COVID-19. These receptors have no identified antigens. An Oncomine TCR Beta short-read assay was used to sequence the DNA from cultured CD4+ T cells. MiXCR, run by TCRdb on the PCR reads, gives a single entry per CDR3 protein. The repertoire has around 20,000 distinct CDR3 sequences, 40% to 60% of them found once; the top ten carry 9.5% to 13%. Treatment in this sample: 10-day PBMC culture with coronavirus spike peptide pools or control peptides (ViraFEST assay). The input for sequencing was CD4+ T cells from blood, cultured in vitro, taken before SARS-CoV-2 vaccination. Source of these receptors: a human donor who had recovered from COVID-19.

This clonotype occurred a few times. This rearrangement joins TRBV7-3 to TRBJ2-5, with 7 positions matching TRBD2. Unmatched junction bases numbered 5, after V lost 5 bases and J lost 5 bases. The CDR3 is 13 residues long. Looked up from germline, CDR1 is SGHTA and CDR2 is FQGTGA. The CDR3 region has the DNA TGTGCCAGCAGCCGGGACTACGGGGAGACCCAGTACTTC. The encoded protein is CASSRDYGETQYF.

The chain is built from TRBV20-1 and TRBJ2-2; TRBD2 is a possible D gene (5 bases). CDR1 DFQATT and CDR2 SNEGSKA come from the germline V gene (reference sequence). This CDR3 has 16 amino acids. V lost 3 bases, J lost 5 bases, and 19 bases lay in between. In DNA, the CDR3 is TGCAGTGCTAGCCCATCCGGAGCGGAAGAAACCGGGGAGCTGTTTTTT. Protein: CSASPSGAEETGELFF.

Only a few counts were recorded for this clonotype. V is TRBV20-1 and J is TRBJ2-3; D may be TRBD2 (5 bases). CDR1 is DFQATT, CDR2 SNEGSKA, per germline (reference sequence). V gave up 1 base and J gave up 5 bases, with 13 bases separating them. This CDR3 has 14 residues. In nucleotides, the CDR3 is TGCAGTGCTAGAGCACTAGAGACAAAAGATACGCAGTATTTT. Its protein is CSARALETKDTQYF.

V and J are TRBV6-1 and TRBJ2-7; 9 bases are shared with TRBD1. V dropped 6 bases and J dropped 2; count of bases not matched to a gene: 14. CDR3 size: 17 residues. CDR1 and CDR2 (germline): MNHNS, SASEGT. This CDR3 is CASSRGGWDRAPYEQYF. In nucleotides, the CDR3 is TGTGCCAGCAGCCGAGGAGGGTGGGACAGGGCCCCCTACGAGCAGTACTTC.

The chain has TRBV19 and TRBJ2-4; D is unclear. The V end was cut by 10 bases, the J end by 6 bases, with 10 bases between. The CDR3 consists of 11 residues. Germline CDR1 LNHDA, CDR2 SQIVND (reference sequence). CDR3 sequence: CATKEGNIQYF. The CDR3 DNA reads TGTGCCACCAAGGAAGGAAACATTCAGTACTTC.

This clonotype was seen a few times. V usage is TRBV7-9 and J usage is TRBJ2-5; tentatively, D is TRBD1 (5 bases). The CDR3 contains 14 residues. The germline CDR1 and CDR2 sequences are SEHNR and FQNEAQ (reference sequence). V gave up 3 bases and J gave up 4 bases, with 12 bases separating them. The CDR3 sequence: CASSLAQGGETQYF. CDR3 sequence (DNA): TGTGCCAGCAGCTTGGCTCAGGGCGGAGAGACCCAGTACTTC.

This clonotype was recorded once. The rearrangement uses TRBV7-9 and TRBJ2-5; weak D call: TRBD1 (5 bases). Germline V gives CDR1 SEHNR, CDR2 FQNEAQ (reference sequence). The CDR3 sequence is 15 residues long. The germline V and J ends were trimmed by 5 bases and 5 bases, with 18 bases remaining between them. The DNA of the CDR3 is TGTGCCAGCAGCCGCCAACAGGTCTTAGAGGAGACCCAGTACTTC. Amino acids: CASSRQQVLEETQYF.

The chain couples TRBV28 to TRBJ1-5, with D tentatively TRBD1 (5 bases). Trimming shortened V by 4 bases and J by 6 bases, and 7 bases separated the two germline ends. Germline V lookup: CDR1 MDHEN, CDR2 SYDVKM. The CDR3 runs 12 residues. The CDR3 sequence is CASSWGGQPQHF. Written as DNA, the CDR3 is TGTGCCAGCAGTTGGGGGGGTCAGCCCCAGCATTTT. The full variable domain, rest sourced from reference TRBV28 and TRBJ1-5, is DVKVTQSSRYLVKRTGEKVFLECVQDMDHENMFWYRQDPGLGLRLIYFSYDVKMKEKGDIPEGYSVSREKKERFSLILESASTNQTSMYLCASSWGGQPQHFGDGTRLSIL.

This sequence joins TRBV7-3 and TRBJ2-7, with D perhaps matching TRBD1 or TRBD2 (5 bases each). Germline V gives CDR1 SGHTA, CDR2 FQGTGA. This CDR3 is 15 amino acids long. The V and J ends lost 0 bases and 8 bases respectively, with 17 bases between them. CDR3 bases: TGTGCCAGCAGCTTAACCGGGACGGACCTCCCCAAGCAGTACTTC. Its translation: CASSLTGTDLPKQYF.

This clonotype was counted a few times. V gene TRBV27 combines with J gene TRBJ2-1; 7 positions match TRBD2. From germline, CDR1 is MNHEY and CDR2 SMNVEV (reference sequence). This CDR3 contains 15 residues. V lost 3 bases and J lost 8; bases outside the gene matches: 10. The CDR3 DNA reads as TGTGCCAGCAGTTTCAAAGCGGGATTAGGGTATGAGCAGTTCTTC. Translation: CASSFKAGLGYEQFF.

The V and J genes are TRBV4-1 and TRBJ1-2; 8 bases line up with TRBD1. CDR3 size: 16 residues. Germline V gene sequence: CDR1 MGHRA, CDR2 YSYEKL. The V and J ends lost 4 bases and 5 bases, in that order; junction bases with no gene match: 12. CDR3 sequence reads: CASSPPGRGRKYGYTF. The CDR3 DNA reads TGCGCCAGCAGCCCCCCAGGCAGGGGGCGAAAGTATGGCTACACCTTC.

This clonotype has only a few counts. This sequence joins TRBV20-1 and TRBJ2-7, with TRBD1 identical over 10 bases. The V gene's germline CDR1 is DFQATT and CDR2 SNEGSKA (reference sequence). This CDR3 contains 14 residues. The CDR3 loop reads CSSDAGQGTSEQYF. CDR3 nucleotide sequence: TGCAGCTCGGACGCGGGACAGGGGACCAGCGAGCAGTACTTC.

This clonotype was picked up one time. The chain is built from TRBV7-9 and TRBJ2-5, with D possibly TRBD2 on 5 matching bases. Germline V gene lookup returns CDR1 SEHNR and CDR2 FQNEAQ (reference sequence). The germline V and J ends were trimmed by 1 base and 1 base, with 10 bases remaining between them. This CDR3 comprises 15 residues. The CDR3 loop is CASSLVWEIQETQYF. The CDR3 nucleotides are TGTGCCAGCAGCTTAGTTTGGGAGATCCAAGAGACCCAGTACTTC. Full variable domain (missing parts from reference TRBV7-9 and TRBJ2-5): DTGVSQNPRHKITKRGQNVTFRCDPISEHNRLYWYRQTLGQGPEFLTYFQNEAQLEKSRLLSDRFSAERPKGSFSTLEIQRTEQGDSAMYLCASSLVWEIQETQYFGPGTRLLVL.

The rearrangement uses TRBV10-3 and TRBJ2-3; 10 bases fit TRBD2. The J segment lost 5 bases and the V segment lost 8 bases, leaving 7 bases of the junction unmatched. From germline, CDR1 is ENHRY and CDR2 SYGVKD. The CDR3 is made up of 14 amino acids. In DNA, the CDR3 is TGTGCCATCGGTCTAGCGGGAGTGGAAGATACGCAGTATTTT. It translates to CAIGLAGVEDTQYF.

The sample holds a few counts of this clonotype. The genes are TRBV28 and TRBJ2-5, with TRBD2 as a possible D gene (5 bases). The CDR3 length is 19 residues. Looked up from germline, CDR1 is MDHEN and CDR2 is SYDVKM. V was clipped by 3 bases and J by 3 bases, with 26 bases between them. The CDR3 coding sequence is TGTGCCAGCAGTTTTTCCCCAAGAGGACTGCCGTACCAGGAAGAGACCCAGTACTTC. The encoded protein is CASSFSPRGLPYQEETQYF.

This chain links TRBV2 with TRBJ2-3; no clear D gene. The CDR3 runs to 13 residues. V lost 1 base and J lost 2, with 4 bases in between. Germline V gene data show CDR1 as SNHLY and CDR2 as FYNNEI. Here the CDR3 reads CASSEGSTDTQYF. DNA for the CDR3: TGTGCCAGCAGTGAAGGGTCCACAGATACGCAGTATTTT.

This clonotype was recorded only once. This sequence joins TRBV7-3 and TRBJ2-1; D may match TRBD1 or TRBD2 (6 bases each). Germline lookup yields CDR1 SGHTA and CDR2 FQGTGA. CDR3 length: 13 residues. V was clipped by 1 base and J by 7 bases, with 8 bases between them. The DNA of the CDR3 is TGTGCCAGCAGCTTAAAGGGGGGAAATGAGCAGTTCTTC. Translation gives CASSLKGGNEQFF.

This clonotype showed up just once. The chain uses TRBV19 and TRBJ1-2, with D perhaps TRBD1 (6 bases). The ends were cut back, 2 bases at V and 2 bases at J, with 9 bases in the middle. Germline-derived CDR1 and CDR2 are LNHDA and SQIVND (reference sequence). The CDR3 is 14 residues long. The CDR3 sequence: CASSIIGQNYGYTF. DNA for the CDR3: TGTGCCAGTAGTATAATCGGACAGAACTATGGCTACACCTTC.

This clonotype was detected only a few times. The rearrangement joins TRBV27 to TRBJ1-5; no reliable D call. The germline V gene encodes CDR1 MNHEY and CDR2 SMNVEV (reference sequence). This CDR3 spans 13 amino acids. The V end was cut by 5 bases, the J end by 4 bases, with 9 bases between. In DNA form, the CDR3 reads TGTGCCAGCAGTCCTCTTTATAATCAGCCCCAGCATTTT. It encodes CASSPLYNQPQHF.

In this sample, this clonotype turned up a few times. This chain joins TRBV20-1 and TRBJ1-1; D unresolved. Deletions cut 6 bases from V and 1 base from J, with 9 bases between. Germline assignment: CDR1 DFQATT and CDR2 SNEGSKA (reference sequence). This CDR3 contains 12 residues. The CDR3 sequence is CSARPGNTEAFF. The CDR3 coding sequence is TGCAGTGCACGACCGGGGAACACTGAAGCTTTCTTT.

This sequence joins TRBV28 and TRBJ1-2, with 7 positions matching TRBD1. The germline V gene has CDR1 MDHEN and CDR2 SYDVKM. J lost 4 bases, V lost 4 bases, and 3 bases had no gene match. This CDR3 is built from 13 residues. The CDR3 nucleotides are TGTGCCAGCAGTTCCGGGACAGTCTATGGCTACACCTTC. Residues: CASSSGTVYGYTF.

In this sample, this clonotype turned up a few times. The V gene is TRBV20-1, the J gene TRBJ1-4, with D tentatively TRBD1 (6 bases). There are 14 residues in the CDR3. The germline V gene encodes CDR1 DFQATT and CDR2 SNEGSKA (reference sequence). The V gene lost 4 bases and the J gene lost 8 bases, with 17 bases spanning the gap. The CDR3 reads CSATHTGIGEKLFF. CDR3 nucleotides: TGCAGTGCTACCCACACAGGGATCGGGGAAAAACTGTTTTTT.

The J gene is TRBJ2-2, the V gene TRBV7-2; D gene uncertain. The CDR3 runs to 15 residues. CDR1 and CDR2 (germline): SGHTA, FQGNSA. V was shortened by 7 bases and J by 0 bases, with 12 bases between the two germline ends. CDR3 bases: TGTGCCAGCACCCTCCGGAGAGCGAACACCGGGGAGCTGTTTTTT. Its translation: CASTLRRANTGELFF.

The count of this clonotype is one. The gene calls are TRBV9 and TRBJ1-6; D not resolved. Per germline, CDR1 SGDLS and CDR2 YYNGEE. Trimming removed 6 bases at V and 7 bases at J, with 17 bases between. There are 15 residues in the CDR3. This CDR3 reads CASNLGPGPNSPLHF. For the CDR3, the DNA is TGTGCCAGCAATTTGGGCCCCGGTCCGAATTCACCCCTCCACTTT.

This clonotype was seen more than once but under ten times. The V and J genes are TRBV20-1 and TRBJ2-3; 14 bases map to TRBD2. Trimming took 0 bases from V and 0 from J; bases not matched to a gene: 14. Germline loops: CDR1 DFQATT, CDR2 SNEGSKA (reference sequence). This CDR3 is built from 21 residues. The CDR3 nucleotides are TGCAGTGCTAGAGATCGTGGAGGGACTAGCGGGAGCCGCTCTAGCACAGATACGCAGTATTTT. Its protein product is CSARDRGGTSGSRSSTDTQYF.

This clonotype was counted a few times. The rearrangement joins TRBV28 to TRBJ1-5, with 8 nucleotides matching TRBD1. The CDR3 sequence is 15 residues long. Trimming at V came to 2 bases and at J to 4 bases, leaving 4 bases not matched to a gene. Germline V lookup: CDR1 MDHEN, CDR2 SYDVKM. CDR3 nucleotide sequence: TGTGCCAGCAGTTTAGGGGACAGGACGAATCAGCCCCAGCATTTT. Amino acid sequence: CASSLGDRTNQPQHF.

V is TRBV19 and J is TRBJ1-1, with 9 bases matching TRBD1. This CDR3 comprises 16 residues. With 7 bases clipped from V and 5 bases from J, the junction kept 14 bases outside the gene matches. Germline CDR1 is LNHDA and CDR2 is SQIVND (reference sequence). The CDR3 reads CASILRLGTGQTEAFF. The CDR3 coding sequence is TGTGCCAGTATTTTAAGGTTGGGGACAGGGCAAACTGAAGCTTTCTTT. Complete variable domain (other parts from reference TRBV19 and TRBJ1-1): DGGITQSPKYLFRKEGQNVTLSCEQNLNHDAMYWYRQDPGQGLRLIYYSQIVNDFQKGDIAEGYSVSREKKESFPLTVTSAQKNPTAFYLCASILRLGTGQTEAFFGQGTRLTVV.

The genes are TRBV27 and TRBJ1-2, with 12 bases that match TRBD1. CDR1 is MNHEY, CDR2 SMNVEV, per germline (reference sequence). This CDR3 is built from 14 residues. V shed 3 bases, J shed 8 bases, and the junction held 4 bases outside the gene matches. The CDR3 DNA reads as TGTGCCAGCAGTTTCGGGACAGGGGGCTACGGCTACACCTTC. It specifies CASSFGTGGYGYTF.

The rearrangement joins TRBV20-1 to TRBJ2-2; D gene ambiguous. V was trimmed by 2 bases and J by 6 bases, leaving 10 bases between them. CDR1 DFQATT and CDR2 SNEGSKA come from the germline V gene (reference sequence). The CDR3 length is 13 residues. The CDR3 loop is CSARIFVPGELFF. As DNA, the CDR3 is TGCAGTGCTAGAATCTTCGTTCCCGGGGAGCTGTTTTTT.